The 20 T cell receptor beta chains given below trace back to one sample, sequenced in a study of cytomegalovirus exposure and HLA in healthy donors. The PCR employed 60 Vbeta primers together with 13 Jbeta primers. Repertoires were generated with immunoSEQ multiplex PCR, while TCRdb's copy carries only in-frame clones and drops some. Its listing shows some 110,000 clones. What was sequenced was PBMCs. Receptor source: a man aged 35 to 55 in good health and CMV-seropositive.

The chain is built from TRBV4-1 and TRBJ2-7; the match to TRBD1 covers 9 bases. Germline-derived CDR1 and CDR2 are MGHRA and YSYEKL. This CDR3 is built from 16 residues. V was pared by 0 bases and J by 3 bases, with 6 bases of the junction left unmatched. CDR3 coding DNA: TGCGCCAGCAGCCAAGACGAGACAGGGGGGATCTACGAGCAGTACTTC. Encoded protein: CASSQDETGGIYEQYF.

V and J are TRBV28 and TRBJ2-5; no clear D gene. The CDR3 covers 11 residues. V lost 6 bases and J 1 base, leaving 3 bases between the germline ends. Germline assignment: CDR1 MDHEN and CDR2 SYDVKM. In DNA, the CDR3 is TGTGCCAGCAGCCGCCAAGAGACCCAGTACTTC. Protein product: CASSRQETQYF.

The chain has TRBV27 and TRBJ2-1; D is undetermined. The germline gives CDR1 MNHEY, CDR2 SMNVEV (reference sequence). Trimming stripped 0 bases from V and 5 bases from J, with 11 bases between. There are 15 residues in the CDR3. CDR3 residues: CASSLSVTPNNEQFF. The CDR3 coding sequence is TGTGCCAGCAGTTTATCGGTGACTCCCAACAATGAGCAGTTCTTC.

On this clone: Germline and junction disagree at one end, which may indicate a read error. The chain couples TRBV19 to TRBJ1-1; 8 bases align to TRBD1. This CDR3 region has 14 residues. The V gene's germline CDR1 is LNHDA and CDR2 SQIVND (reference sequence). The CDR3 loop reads CASSIGQGNTEAFF. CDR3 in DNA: TGTGCCAGTAGCATAGGACAGGGGAACACTGAAGCTTTCTTT.

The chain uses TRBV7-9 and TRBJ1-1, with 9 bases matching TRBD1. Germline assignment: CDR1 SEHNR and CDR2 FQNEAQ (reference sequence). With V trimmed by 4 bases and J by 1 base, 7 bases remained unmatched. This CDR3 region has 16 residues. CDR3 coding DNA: TGTGCCAGCAGCTCAGGGACAGGGCGAGGGAACACTGAAGCTTTCTTT. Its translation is CASSSGTGRGNTEAFF.

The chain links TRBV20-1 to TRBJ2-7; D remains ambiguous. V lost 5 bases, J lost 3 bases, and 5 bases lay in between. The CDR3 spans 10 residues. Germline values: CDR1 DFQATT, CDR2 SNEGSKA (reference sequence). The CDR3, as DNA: TGCAGTGCTCCAATCTACGAGCAGTACTTC. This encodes CSAPIYEQYF.

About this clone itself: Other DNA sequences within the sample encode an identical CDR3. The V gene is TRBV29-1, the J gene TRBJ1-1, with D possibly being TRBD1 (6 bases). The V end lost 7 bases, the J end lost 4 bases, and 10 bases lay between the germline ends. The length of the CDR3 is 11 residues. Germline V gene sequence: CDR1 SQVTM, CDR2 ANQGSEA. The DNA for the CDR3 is TGCAGCGCAACAGGGACCACTGAAGCTTTCTTT. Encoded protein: CSATGTTEAFF.

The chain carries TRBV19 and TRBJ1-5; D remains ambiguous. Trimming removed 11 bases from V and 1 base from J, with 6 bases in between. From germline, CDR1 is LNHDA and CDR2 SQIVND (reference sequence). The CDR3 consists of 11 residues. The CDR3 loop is CAGGSNQPQHF. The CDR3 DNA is TGTGCCGGAGGGAGCAATCAGCCCCAGCATTTT.

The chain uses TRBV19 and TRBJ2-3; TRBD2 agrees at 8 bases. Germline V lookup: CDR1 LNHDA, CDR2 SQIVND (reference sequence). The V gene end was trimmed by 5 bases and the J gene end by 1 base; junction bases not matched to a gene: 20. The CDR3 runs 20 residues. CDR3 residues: CASSPHRGGRTSRGTDTQYF. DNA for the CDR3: TGTGCCAGTAGTCCCCACCGGGGCGGGAGGACCTCAAGAGGCACAGATACGCAGTATTTT.

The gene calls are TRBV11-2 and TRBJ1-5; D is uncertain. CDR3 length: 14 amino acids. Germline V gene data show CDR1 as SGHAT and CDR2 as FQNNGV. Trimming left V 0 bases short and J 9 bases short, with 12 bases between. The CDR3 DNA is TGTGCCAGCAGCTTAGATCGGGTCTCCGGGCCCCAGCATTTT. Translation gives CASSLDRVSGPQHF.

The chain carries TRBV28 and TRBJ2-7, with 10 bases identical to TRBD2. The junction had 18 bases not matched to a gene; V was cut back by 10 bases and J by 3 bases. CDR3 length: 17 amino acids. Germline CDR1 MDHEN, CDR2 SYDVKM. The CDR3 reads CATRPSGLAGVFYEQYF. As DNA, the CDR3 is TGTGCCACCAGGCCTTCAGGGCTAGCGGGAGTTTTCTACGAGCAGTACTTC.

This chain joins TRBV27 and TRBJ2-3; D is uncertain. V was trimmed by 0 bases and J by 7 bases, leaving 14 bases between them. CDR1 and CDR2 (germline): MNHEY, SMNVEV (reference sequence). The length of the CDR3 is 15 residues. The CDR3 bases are TGTGCCAGCAGTTTATCGGTACCGAGAAGATATACGCAGTATTTT. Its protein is CASSLSVPRRYTQYF.

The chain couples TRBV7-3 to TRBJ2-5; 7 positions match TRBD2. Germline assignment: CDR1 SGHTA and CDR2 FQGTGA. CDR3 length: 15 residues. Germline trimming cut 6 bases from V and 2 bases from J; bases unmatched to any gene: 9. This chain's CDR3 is CASSKSGREQETQYF. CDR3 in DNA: TGTGCCAGCAGTAAGTCTGGGCGGGAGCAAGAGACCCAGTACTTC.

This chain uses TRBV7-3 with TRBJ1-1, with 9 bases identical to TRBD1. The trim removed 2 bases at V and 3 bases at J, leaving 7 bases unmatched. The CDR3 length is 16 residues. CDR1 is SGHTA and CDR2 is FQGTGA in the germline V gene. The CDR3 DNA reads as TGTGCCAGCAGCTTAGGAGGGGACAGGGCGTACACTGAAGCTTTCTTT. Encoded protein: CASSLGGDRAYTEAFF.

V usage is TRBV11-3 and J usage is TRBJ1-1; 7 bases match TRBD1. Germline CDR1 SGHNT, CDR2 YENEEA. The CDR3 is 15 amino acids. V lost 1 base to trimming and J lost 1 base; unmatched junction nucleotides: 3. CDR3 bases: TGTGCCAGCAGCTTAGCGGGGACAGAGAACACTGAAGCTTTCTTT. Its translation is CASSLAGTENTEAFF.

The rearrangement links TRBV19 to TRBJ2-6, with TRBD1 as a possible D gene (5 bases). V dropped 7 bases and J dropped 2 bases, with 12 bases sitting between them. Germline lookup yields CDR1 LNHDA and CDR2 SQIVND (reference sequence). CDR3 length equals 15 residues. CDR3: CASIPKTAGANVLTF. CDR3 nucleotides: TGTGCCAGTATCCCAAAGACAGCTGGGGCCAACGTCCTGACTTTC.

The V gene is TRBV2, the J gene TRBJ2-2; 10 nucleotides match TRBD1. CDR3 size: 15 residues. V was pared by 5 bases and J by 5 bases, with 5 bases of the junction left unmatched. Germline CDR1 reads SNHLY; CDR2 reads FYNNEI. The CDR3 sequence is CASSRDRGGTGELFF. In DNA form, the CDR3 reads TGTGCCAGCAGTCGGGACAGGGGAGGAACCGGGGAGCTGTTTTTT.

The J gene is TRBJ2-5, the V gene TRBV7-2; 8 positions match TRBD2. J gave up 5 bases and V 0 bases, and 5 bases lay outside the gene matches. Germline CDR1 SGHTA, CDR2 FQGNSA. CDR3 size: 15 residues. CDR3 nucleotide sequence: TGTGCCAGCAGCTTAGCGCTTTTAGCGGGGGAGACCCAGTACTTC. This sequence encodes CASSLALLAGETQYF.

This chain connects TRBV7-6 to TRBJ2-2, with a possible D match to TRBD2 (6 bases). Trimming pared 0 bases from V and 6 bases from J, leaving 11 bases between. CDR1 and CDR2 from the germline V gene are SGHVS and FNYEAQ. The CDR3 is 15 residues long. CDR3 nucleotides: TGTGCCAGCAGCTTAGCGGAGGGGTATGCCGGGGAGCTGTTTTTT. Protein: CASSLAEGYAGELFF.

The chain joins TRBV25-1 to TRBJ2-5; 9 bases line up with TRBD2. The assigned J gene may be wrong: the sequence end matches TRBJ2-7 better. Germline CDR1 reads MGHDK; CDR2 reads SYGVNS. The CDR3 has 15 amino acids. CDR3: CASSAIGGLAHEQYF. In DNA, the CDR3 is TGTGCCAGCAGTGCTATCGGGGGACTAGCACACGAGCAGTACTTC.